A selection of T cell receptor beta chains follows, all from one sample in a study of T cell changes during pregnancy in multiple sclerosis. Repertoires were generated with immunoSEQ multiplex PCR, while TCRdb's copy carries only in-frame clones and drops some. Of about 94,000 clones in the sample, just under 95% were seen once. The starting material was peripheral blood, obtained in the third trimester of pregnancy. These receptors were taken from a female donor with multiple sclerosis, enrolled in a pregnancy study. CDR3s include the opening cysteine and the closing phenylalanine or tryptophan. D genes are given only for firm matches. A clone size is listed for some rows: how often the clone was seen (once, few, many), or a class if it is expanded.

CDR3nt	CDR3aa	abundance	d_gene	j_gene	v_gene
TGTGCCACCAGCAGAGTGACAGGGGGGCTAGGGGAGCAGTACTTC	CATSRVTGGLGEQYF	-	TRBD1	TRBJ2-7	TRBV15
TGTGCCAGCAGCCCCGGGACTAACTATGGCTACACCTTC	CASSPGTNYGYTF	-	-	TRBJ1-2	TRBV6-5
TGTGCCAGCAGGGGGACTATCTACGAGCAGTACTTC	CASRGTIYEQYF	once	TRBD2	TRBJ2-7	TRBV28
TGCGCCAGCAGCTTGGCCTCTAGCGGGACCTACGAGCAGTACTTC	CASSLASSGTYEQYF	-	TRBD2	TRBJ2-7	TRBV5-1
TGCGCCAGCAACTCCGGGGGGACTAGAATCAATGAGCAGTTCTTC	CASNSGGTRINEQFF	-	TRBD2	TRBJ2-1	TRBV5-1
TGTGCCAGCAGTCAGGGGGCGTTTTCGCCTAATCAGCCCCAGCATTTT	CASSQGAFSPNQPQHF	-	TRBD1	TRBJ1-5	TRBV7-6
TGTGCCAGCAGTGAACAGGGCGGTAGCAATGAGCAGTTCTTC	CASSEQGGSNEQFF	-	-	TRBJ2-1	TRBV6-1
TGTGCCAGCAGCTTAGCGCTACAGGGGACTCAAGAGACCCAGTACTTC	CASSLALQGTQETQYF	-	-	TRBJ2-5	TRBV11-2
TGTGCCAGCTCACCACTACTAGCGGGGACCTACGAGCAGTACTTC	CASSPLLAGTYEQYF	-	TRBD2	TRBJ2-7	TRBV18
TGCGCCAGCAGCTTACCCGGGACTAGCGGTAGCACAGATACGCAGTATTTT	CASSLPGTSGSTDTQYF	-	TRBD2	TRBJ2-3	TRBV5-1
TGCGCCAGCAGCTCAATGGACAGTTCCACTGAAGCTTTCTTT	CASSSMDSSTEAFF	-	-	TRBJ1-1	TRBV5-1
TGCGCCAGCAGCCAAGGCATCGCGGTCTCCTACGAGCAGTACTTC	CASSQGIAVSYEQYF	-	-	TRBJ2-7	TRBV4-1
TGTGCCAGCAGCCTCGGGGGAACTGGGGAGCAGTACTTC	CASSLGGTGEQYF	-	-	TRBJ2-7	TRBV4-2
TGTGCCAGCATTGTTGCCAGGGGCGACTATGGCTACACCTTC	CASIVARGDYGYTF	-	-	TRBJ1-2	TRBV2
TGTGCCAGCAGCCGGAGCGGGGGGGACTACAATGAGCAGTTCTTC	CASSRSGGDYNEQFF	-	TRBD2	TRBJ2-1	TRBV11-2
TGCGCCAGCAGCTTGAAACCGGGACTAGCCTCCTACGAGCAGTACTTC	CASSLKPGLASYEQYF	-	TRBD2	TRBJ2-7	TRBV5-1
TGTGCCAGCAGCCAAGGCAGGGGCTGGCGCGAGCAGTACTTC	CASSQGRGWREQYF	-	-	TRBJ2-7	TRBV11-2
TGTGCCAGCAGACCCCTGCCAACAGTGAGCTCTGGAAACACCATATATTTT	CASRPLPTVSSGNTIYF	-	-	TRBJ1-3	TRBV28
TGTGCCAGCAGCCTACACCCGGGACAGGCTGTCGCAGGAAACACCATATATTTT	CASSLHPGQAVAGNTIYF	-	TRBD1	TRBJ1-3	TRBV7-9
TGCGCCAGCAGCTTGGTGGCCAACAATGAGCAGTTCTTC	CASSLVANNEQFF	-	-	TRBJ2-1	TRBV5-1
TGTGCCAGCAGCGTAGGTGGAGGAGACTCTGGCTACACCTTC	CASSVGGGDSGYTF	-	-	TRBJ1-2	TRBV9
TGTGCCAGCAGTTCGAGTAACGAGCAGTACTTC	CASSSSNEQYF	-	-	TRBJ2-7	TRBV27
TGTGCCAGCAGCTTAAGCCCGACAGGGGGTCAGACTGAAGCTTTCTTT	CASSLSPTGGQTEAFF	-	TRBD1	TRBJ1-1	TRBV7-3
TGCGCCAGTAAGCAGGGGACCATCACCGGGGAGCTGTTTTTT	CASKQGTITGELFF	-	-	TRBJ2-2	TRBV23-1
TGTGCCAGCAGCTTTGAGGGAGTAGAGACCCAGTACTTC	CASSFEGVETQYF	-	-	TRBJ2-5	TRBV5-4
TGTGCCAGTAGTATCTCGGGACAGTCCTATGGCTACACCTTC	CASSISGQSYGYTF	-	TRBD1	TRBJ1-2	TRBV19
TGTGCCAGCAGTCATGAAGACAAGTTCTATGGCTACACCTTC	CASSHEDKFYGYTF	-	-	TRBJ1-2	TRBV28
TGTGCCAGCAGTGACAGGGTAAAGGACTATGGCTACACCTTC	CASSDRVKDYGYTF	-	-	TRBJ1-2	TRBV2
TGTGCCAGTAGACTAGCGGGAGCTAAGAATGAGCAGTTCTTC	CASRLAGAKNEQFF	-	TRBD2	TRBJ2-1	TRBV19
TGTGCCAGCAGTCTCGGGACAGGGTTCGTAGAGCAGTACTTC	CASSLGTGFVEQYF	-	TRBD1	TRBJ2-7	TRBV7-9
TGTGCCAGCAGCTTCCAGCTAGGCCAAGAGACCCAGTACTTC	CASSFQLGQETQYF	-	-	TRBJ2-5	TRBV9
TGTGCCAGTAGTTCCGACAGGTTTAACAATCAGCCCCAGCATTTT	CASSSDRFNNQPQHF	-	-	TRBJ1-5	TRBV19
TGCGCCAGCAGGACAGGACCTAATGAAAAACTGTTTTTT	CASRTGPNEKLFF	-	-	TRBJ1-4	TRBV5-1
TGTGCCAGCAGTGTCGCAGTTAGCAATCAGCCCCAGCATTTT	CASSVAVSNQPQHF	-	-	TRBJ1-5	TRBV27
TGTGCCAGCAGCTTAGGGTGGGCTAGCGGGAGGAGTATGGGAAATGAGCAGTTCTTC	CASSLGWASGRSMGNEQFF	-	TRBD2	TRBJ2-1	TRBV7-2
TGCGCCAGCAGCCAAGAGAGAGGGATCAATCAGCCCCAGCATTTT	CASSQERGINQPQHF	few	-	TRBJ1-5	TRBV4-1
TGCAGCGTTGACGGGGCCTTGACAGGGCCTGAAGCTTTCTTT	CSVDGALTGPEAFF	-	TRBD1	TRBJ1-1	TRBV29-1
TGTGCCAGCAGTTTACGGGCTAGCGGGGGAGATACGCAGTATTTT	CASSLRASGGDTQYF	-	TRBD2	TRBJ2-3	TRBV28
TGTGCCAGCAGAGGAGGGACCCGGGCCGAGCAGTACTTC	CASRGGTRAEQYF	-	-	TRBJ2-7	TRBV2
TGTGCCAGCAGCTCCGGTAGCGGGGGCCAAGAGACCCAGTACTTC	CASSSGSGGQETQYF	-	TRBD2	TRBJ2-5	TRBV7-3
TGTGCCAGCAGCCGGGACAGGGGGAACGAGCAGTACTTC	CASSRDRGNEQYF	-	TRBD1	TRBJ2-7	TRBV2
TGTGCCAGCAGCCCAGGGACAGGGGCCCTGGGAAACACCATATATTTT	CASSPGTGALGNTIYF	-	TRBD1	TRBJ1-3	TRBV9
TGTGCCAGCAGTTCCGGGACAGGGGCCGGGGAGCTGTTTTTT	CASSSGTGAGELFF	-	TRBD1	TRBJ2-2	TRBV27
TGTGCCAGCAGTTTAGACAGATATAGCAATCAGCCCCAGCATTTT	CASSLDRYSNQPQHF	-	-	TRBJ1-5	TRBV27
TGTGCCAGCACCCCCGGGACAGGGGGCAATCGTGGGCAGTTCTTC	CASTPGTGGNRGQFF	-	TRBD1	TRBJ2-1	TRBV7-6
TGCAGCGTTGAATATAAGGTAAGGAGGGAGGGAACTGAAGCTTTCTTT	CSVEYKVRREGTEAFF	-	-	TRBJ1-1	TRBV29-1
TGTGCCAGCAGTGTTATGACTAGCGGGACGTCCCGCACCGGGGAGCTGTTTTTT	CASSVMTSGTSRTGELFF	-	TRBD2	TRBJ2-2	TRBV2
TGTGCCAGCAGTTTTCTCAGGGGGGTGCTGTTTTTT	CASSFLRGVLFF	once	-	TRBJ2-2	TRBV27
TGTGCCAGCAGAGTGGGGAGACAACATTACACCGGGGAGCTGTTTTTT	CASRVGRQHYTGELFF	-	-	TRBJ2-2	TRBV28
TGTGCCATCAGTGAGTCGAAACAGGGAGAAAAACTGTTTTTT	CAISESKQGEKLFF	-	-	TRBJ1-4	TRBV10-3
TGTGCCAGCAGCTTAGATCGTACAGAAGAGCAGTTCTTC	CASSLDRTEEQFF	few	-	TRBJ2-1	TRBV11-3